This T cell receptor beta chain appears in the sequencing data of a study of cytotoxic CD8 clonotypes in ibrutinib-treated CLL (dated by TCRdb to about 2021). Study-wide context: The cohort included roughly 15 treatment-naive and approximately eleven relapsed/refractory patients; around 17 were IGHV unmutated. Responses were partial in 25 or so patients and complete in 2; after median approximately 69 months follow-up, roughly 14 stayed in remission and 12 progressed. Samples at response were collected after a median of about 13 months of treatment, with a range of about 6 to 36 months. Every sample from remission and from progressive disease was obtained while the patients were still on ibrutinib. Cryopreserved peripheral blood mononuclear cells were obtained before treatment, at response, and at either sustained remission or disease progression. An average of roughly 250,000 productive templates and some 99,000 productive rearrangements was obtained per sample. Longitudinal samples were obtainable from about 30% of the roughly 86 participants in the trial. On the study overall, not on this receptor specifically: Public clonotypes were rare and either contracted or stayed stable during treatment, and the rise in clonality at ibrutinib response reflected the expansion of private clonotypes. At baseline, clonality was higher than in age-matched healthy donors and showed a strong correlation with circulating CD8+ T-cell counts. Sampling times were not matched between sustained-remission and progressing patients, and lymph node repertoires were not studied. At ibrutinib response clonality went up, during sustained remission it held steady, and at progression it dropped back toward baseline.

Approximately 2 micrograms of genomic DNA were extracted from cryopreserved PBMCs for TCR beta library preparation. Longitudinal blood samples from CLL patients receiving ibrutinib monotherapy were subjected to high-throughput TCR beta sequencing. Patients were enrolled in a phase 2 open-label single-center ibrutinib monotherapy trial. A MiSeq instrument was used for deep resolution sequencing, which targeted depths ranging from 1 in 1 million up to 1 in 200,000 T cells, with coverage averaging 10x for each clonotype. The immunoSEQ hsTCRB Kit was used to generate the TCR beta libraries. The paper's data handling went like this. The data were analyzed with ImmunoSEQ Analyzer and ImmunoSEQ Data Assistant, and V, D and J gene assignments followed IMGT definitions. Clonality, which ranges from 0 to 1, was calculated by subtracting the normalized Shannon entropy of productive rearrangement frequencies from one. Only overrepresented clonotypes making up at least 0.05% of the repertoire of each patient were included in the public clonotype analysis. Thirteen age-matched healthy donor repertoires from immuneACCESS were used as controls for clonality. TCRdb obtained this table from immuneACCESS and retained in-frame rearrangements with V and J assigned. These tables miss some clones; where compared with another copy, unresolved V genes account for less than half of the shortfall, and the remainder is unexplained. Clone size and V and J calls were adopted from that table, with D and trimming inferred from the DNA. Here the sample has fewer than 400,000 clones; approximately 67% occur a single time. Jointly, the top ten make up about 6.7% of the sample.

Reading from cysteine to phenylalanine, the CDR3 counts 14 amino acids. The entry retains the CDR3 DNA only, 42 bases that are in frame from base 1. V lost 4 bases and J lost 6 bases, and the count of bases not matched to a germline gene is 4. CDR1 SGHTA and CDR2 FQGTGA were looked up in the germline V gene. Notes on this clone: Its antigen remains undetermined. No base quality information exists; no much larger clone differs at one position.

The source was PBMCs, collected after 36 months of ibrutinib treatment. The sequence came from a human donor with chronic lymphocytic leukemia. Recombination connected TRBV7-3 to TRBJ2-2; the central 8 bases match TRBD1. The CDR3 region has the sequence CASSSTGGAGELFF. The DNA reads TGTGCCAGCAGCTCTACAGGGGGTGCCGGGGAGCTGTTTTTT.